The 2 T cell receptor beta chains in this list originate from one sample, sequenced in a study of beta chain features in type 1 diabetes. Their target antigens are unknown. Expressed TCRB transcripts were sequenced because the entire RNA isolate underwent reverse transcription. The data were produced by immunoSEQ multiplex PCR, yet TCRdb's version contains in-frame clones alone and is incomplete. The sample includes around 710,000 clones, around an eighth of them seen just once. Study-level results: Shorter TCRB CDR3s, moderately but significantly so, marked every one of the four CD4+ subsets in Type 1 diabetes patients.

Sequencing was done on a sample of naive CD4+ T cells from blood. Every receptor here comes from a man aged 25 to 45 with type 1 diabetes.

Only a few counts were recorded for this clone. The V gene is TRBV5-4, the J gene TRBJ2-2, with D unresolved. The germline V gene encodes CDR1 SGHNT and CDR2 YYREEE (reference sequence). The CDR3 has 15 amino acids. V was shortened by 1 base and J by 6 bases, with 13 bases between the two germline ends. CDR3 sequence reads: CASSLSMLNAGELFF. CDR3 DNA: TGTGCCAGCAGCTTGAGTATGCTCAACGCCGGGGAGCTGTTTTTT.

This clone was found a few times. This chain joins TRBV6-5 and TRBJ2-5; D is undetermined. The CDR3 is 15 amino acids. The V gene's germline CDR1 is MNHEY and CDR2 SVGAGI. The ends were cut back, 0 bases at V and 2 bases at J, with 10 bases in the middle. The DNA for the CDR3 is TGTGCCAGCAGTTACTCGTCGCAGGTTCAAGAGACCCAGTACTTC. It translates to CASSYSSQVQETQYF.